A single sample is the source of the 6 T cell receptor beta chains below, sequenced in a study of response to subunit inactivated influenza vaccine. TCRdb reanalysed the RT-PCR reads using MiXCR and keeps one entry per CDR3 protein. The table shows hundreds of thousands of distinct CDR3 sequences, with about an eighth occurring only once. The material sequenced was PBMCs from blood, taken on the day of vaccination. These receptors came from a man aged 50-60 years who received an inactivated influenza vaccine.

This clonotype was seen only a few times. The chain carries TRBV4-3 and TRBJ1-1; D not certain. V gave up 1 base and J gave up 3 bases, with 15 bases separating them. The CDR3 runs to 16 residues. CDR1 LGHNA and CDR2 YSLEER come from the germline V gene. CDR3 amino acids: CASSQAYSQRHTEAFF. The CDR3 region has the DNA TGCGCCAGCAGCCAAGCTTATAGTCAGAGACACACTGAAGCTTTCTTT.

This chain links TRBV5-1 with TRBJ2-6; possibly TRBD2 for D (5 bases). With 5 bases removed from V and 3 bases from J, the gap between germline ends came to 6 bases. Germline assignment: CDR1 SGHRS and CDR2 YFSETQ. The CDR3 is 13 residues long. The chain's CDR3 is CASREVGANVLTF. For the CDR3, the DNA is TGCGCCAGCAGGGAGGTTGGGGCCAACGTCCTGACTTTC.

This clonotype has just one count. The chain is built from TRBV6-1 and TRBJ2-2; the D gene is possibly TRBD1 (8 bases). CDR3 length equals 16 residues. Deletions cut 7 bases from V and 5 bases from J, with 20 bases between. Looked up from germline, CDR1 is MNHNS and CDR2 is SASEGT. Written as DNA, the CDR3 is TGTGCCAGCATGGGAGGGTGGACAGGGCGGACCGGGGAGCTGTTTTTT. The encoded protein is CASMGGWTGRTGELFF.

V usage is TRBV20-1 and J usage is TRBJ1-5; D is perhaps TRBD1 (5 bases). The V gene lost 6 bases and the J gene lost 5 bases, with 14 bases spanning the gap. Germline V gene data show CDR1 as DFQATT and CDR2 as SNEGSKA (reference sequence). CDR3 length equals 13 residues. The CDR3 loop is CSAWTDSDQPQHF. Written as DNA, the CDR3 is TGCAGTGCATGGACTGACAGCGATCAGCCCCAGCATTTT.

The chain has TRBV12-3 or TRBV12-4 and TRBJ2-3, with D unresolved. The CDR3 totals 14 residues. The germline V and J ends were trimmed by 3 bases and 1 base, with 8 bases remaining between them. The CDR3 sequence is CASSFLVGTDTQYF. CDR3 nucleotide sequence: TGTGCCAGCAGTTTTTTGGTGGGCACAGATACGCAGTATTTT.

This clonotype was seen ten or more times. The V and J genes are TRBV13 and TRBJ2-1; 8 bases map to TRBD2. Trimming took 4 bases from V and 8 from J; bases not matched to a gene: 16. In germline, CDR1 is PRHDT, CDR2 FYEKMQ (reference sequence). This CDR3 is built from 17 residues. The CDR3 protein is CASSSRTWPAGVDEQFF. The DNA for the CDR3 is TGTGCCAGCAGCTCCCGCACCTGGCCAGCGGGAGTTGATGAGCAGTTCTTC.